Listed here are 2 T cell receptor beta chains from one sample, sequenced in a study of T and B cells in COVID-19 patients. Blood genomic DNA input for TRB amplification was 250-500 ng. TRB rearrangements were amplified by multiplex PCR with BIOMED2 TRB-A/B primers. MiXCR was run by TCRdb on the multiplex PCR reads, yielding one entry per CDR3 protein. This sample has approximately 8,300 distinct CDR3 sequences, with roughly two fifths found just once. What was sequenced was blood. The receptors stem from a human donor with active COVID-19.

This sequence joins TRBV12-3 or TRBV12-4 and TRBJ1-5; D is perhaps TRBD1 (5 bases). Trimming pared 3 bases from V and 3 bases from J, leaving 9 bases between. The CDR3 loop spans 14 amino acids. Here the CDR3 reads CASSFTGTNQPQHF. Written as DNA, the CDR3 is TGTGCCAGCAGTTTTACAGGAACCAATCAGCCCCAGCATTTT.

The V gene is TRBV11-3, the J gene TRBJ1-2; D unresolved. CDR3 length: 12 amino acids. CDR1 SGHNT and CDR2 YENEEA come from the germline V gene. Between the trimmed V and J ends, which lost 4 bases and 5 bases, there was a span of 8 bases. The CDR3 bases are TGTGCCAGCAGCTCGCAGAATTATGGCTACACCTTC. Protein: CASSSQNYGYTF. Looking up the rest from reference TRBV11-3 and TRBJ1-2 gives the full variable domain: EAGVVQSPRYKIIEKKQPVAFWCNPISGHNTLYWYLQNLGQGPELLIRYENEEAVDDSQLPKDRFSAERLKGVDSTLKIQPAELGDSAVYLCASSSQNYGYTFGSGTRLTVV.